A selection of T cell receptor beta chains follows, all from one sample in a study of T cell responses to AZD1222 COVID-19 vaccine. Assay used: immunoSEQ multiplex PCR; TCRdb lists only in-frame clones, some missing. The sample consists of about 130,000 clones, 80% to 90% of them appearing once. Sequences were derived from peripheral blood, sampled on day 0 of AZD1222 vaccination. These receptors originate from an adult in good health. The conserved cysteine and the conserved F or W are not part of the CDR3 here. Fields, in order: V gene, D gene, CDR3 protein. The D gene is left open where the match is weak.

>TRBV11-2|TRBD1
ASSLGGQGRRKLF
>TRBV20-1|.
SASSDNNQPQH
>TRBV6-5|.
ASTPTGLAYEQY
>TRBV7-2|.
ASSNTGGVEQY
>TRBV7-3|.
ASSPIDSDVLT
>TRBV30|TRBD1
AWSGDGQGKGRPQH
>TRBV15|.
ATSGEGVGPSDTQY
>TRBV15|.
ATSNPGLLKETQY
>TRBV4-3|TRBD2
ASSQETSGGNEQF
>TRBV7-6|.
ASSLGPISYEQY
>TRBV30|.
AWSGTDSSYEQY
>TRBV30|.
AWSHSPSSYNSPLH
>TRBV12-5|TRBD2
ASGMGGSEQY
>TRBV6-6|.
ASSQVSSYEQY
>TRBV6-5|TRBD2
ASRAGGTQY
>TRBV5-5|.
ASSGTNQPQH